The 21 T cell receptor beta chains below were found in one sample sequenced in a study of identical twins. TCRdb ran MiXCR on the 5' RACE reads and lists one entry per CDR3 protein. The sample includes some 660,000 distinct CDR3 sequences, 8.5% to 9.5% seen only once; the top ten take 0.85% to 1%. These data also featured in a second study, about yellow fever vaccine responses in identical twins.

Input material: PBMCs. The receptor set was obtained from a woman between 18 and 30 years old in good health.

The chain has TRBV6-5 and TRBJ1-2; tentatively, D is TRBD1 (6 bases). This CDR3 comprises 16 residues. Trimming left V 0 bases short and J 0 bases short, with 11 bases between. Per the germline V gene, CDR1 is MNHEY and CDR2 is SVGAGI. CDR3 nucleotide sequence: TGTGCCAGCAGTTACTCGAAATGGACAGCTAACTATGGCTACACCTTC. It codes for CASSYSKWTANYGYTF.

The chain links TRBV28 to TRBJ2-7, with 8 nucleotides matching TRBD2. The CDR3 length is 18 residues. From germline, CDR1 is MDHEN and CDR2 SYDVKM. Trimming at V came to 3 bases and at J to 3 bases, leaving 16 bases not matched to a gene. DNA of the CDR3: TGTGCCAGCAGTTTTCCCCACGGCTCGGGACTAGACCACTACGAGCAGTACTTC. This encodes CASSFPHGSGLDHYEQYF.

The V and J genes are TRBV15 and TRBJ1-1, with D perhaps matching TRBD1 (5 bases). Germline V gene lookup returns CDR1 LNHNV and CDR2 YYDKDF (reference sequence). The CDR3 contains 17 residues. V was trimmed by 3 bases and J by 1 base, leaving 18 bases between them. DNA of the CDR3: TGTGCCACCAGCAGGTCATATCCCGGGACGGAGAACACTGAAGCTTTCTTT. It yields the protein CATSRSYPGTENTEAFF.

The chain links TRBV7-2 to TRBJ2-3, with D tentatively TRBD2 (7 bases). V was shortened by 5 bases and J by 0 bases, with 12 bases between the two germline ends. Germline CDR1 and CDR2: SGHTA and FQGNSA. The CDR3 totals 15 residues. This CDR3 is CASSGGGWSTDTQYF. CDR3 nucleotides: TGTGCCAGCAGCGGGGGGGGCTGGAGCACAGATACGCAGTATTTT.

This clonotype showed up many times. The V and J genes are TRBV7-9 and TRBJ1-1, with a weak D call TRBD1 (5 bases). The germline V gene has CDR1 SEHNR and CDR2 FQNEAQ (reference sequence). The CDR3 totals 13 residues. The V end lost 2 bases, the J end lost 5 bases, and 9 bases lay between the germline ends. The CDR3: CASSLPGGTEAFF. CDR3 DNA: TGTGCCAGCAGCTTACCGGGGGGTACTGAAGCTTTCTTT.

This clonotype has at least ten counts. The chain uses TRBV25-1 and TRBJ2-7; possibly TRBD1 for D (6 bases). The CDR3 has 15 amino acids. V shed 1 base and J shed 3 bases, with 13 bases lying between them. Germline CDR1 MGHDK, CDR2 SYGVNS. The CDR3: CASSESLGADYEQYF. As DNA, the CDR3 is TGTGCCAGCAGTGAATCCCTGGGGGCGGACTACGAGCAGTACTTC.

This clonotype has at least ten counts. The V call is TRBV7-9, the J call TRBJ2-7, with D possibly TRBD1 on 5 matching bases. The germline CDR1 and CDR2 sequences are SEHNR and FQNEAQ (reference sequence). The CDR3 contains 14 residues. V was trimmed by 5 bases and J by 5 bases, leaving 16 bases between them. DNA of the CDR3: TGTGCCAGCAGCCCCGCCCAGGGTTATGACGAGCAGTACTTC. Translating it yields CASSPAQGYDEQYF. Supplemented by reference TRBV7-9 and TRBJ2-7, the full variable domain reads DTGVSQNPRHKITKRGQNVTFRCDPISEHNRLYWYRQTLGQGPEFLTYFQNEAQLEKSRLLSDRFSAERPKGSFSTLEIQRTEQGDSAMYLCASSPAQGYDEQYFGPGTRLTVT.

This clonotype has ten or more counts. The chain combines TRBV29-1 with TRBJ2-7; 9 bases agree with TRBD1. The junction had 5 bases not matched to a gene; V was cut back by 1 base and J by 4 bases. Germline V CDR1 and CDR2: SQVTM, ANQGSEA. There are 14 residues in the CDR3. The CDR3 sequence: CSVEGGQGRYEQYF. As DNA, the CDR3 is TGCAGCGTTGAAGGGGGACAGGGAAGGTACGAGCAGTACTTC.

The table lists this clonotype with many counts. This chain links TRBV3-1 with TRBJ2-7; 7 positions agree with TRBD2. J was trimmed by 0 bases and V by 4 bases; bases with no gene match: 6. Germline CDR1 reads LGHDT; CDR2 reads YNNKEL (reference sequence). This CDR3 is 15 amino acids long. The CDR3 loop reads CASSPAASGSYEQYF. As DNA, the CDR3 is TGTGCCAGCAGCCCAGCGGCTAGCGGCTCCTACGAGCAGTACTTC.

The sample holds a few counts of this clonotype. V gene TRBV4-3 combines with J gene TRBJ2-1, with D possibly being TRBD2 (6 bases). Germline V CDR1 and CDR2: LGHNA, YSLEER. The CDR3 is made up of 15 amino acids. V lost 6 bases and J 3 bases, leaving 15 bases between the germline ends. CDR3 region: CASSRGAAGYNEQFF. In DNA, the CDR3 is TGCGCCAGCAGTCGAGGCGCAGCGGGCTACAATGAGCAGTTCTTC.

V gene TRBV6-1 combines with J gene TRBJ1-2; possible D gene TRBD1, 5 bases. The CDR3 loop spans 15 amino acids. Deletions cut 5 bases from V and 4 bases from J, with 17 bases between. Germline lookup yields CDR1 MNHNS and CDR2 SASEGT. In nucleotides, the CDR3 is TGTGCCAGCAGTACAGACTCGGACATGAGCTATGGCTACACCTTC. Translating it yields CASSTDSDMSYGYTF.

This clonotype was seen a few times. V is TRBV24-1 and J is TRBJ2-7; TRBD1 is a possible D gene (6 bases). The CDR3 runs to 13 residues. Trimming shortened V by 7 bases and J by 1 base, and 10 bases separated the two germline ends. CDR1 is KGHDR and CDR2 is SFDVKD in the germline V gene. The CDR3 DNA follows: TGTGCCACCAGCCGAACAGGGTCCTACGAGCAGTACTTC. It codes for CATSRTGSYEQYF.

This clonotype was found many times. J is TRBJ2-7 and V is TRBV28; no clear D gene. CDR1 and CDR2 from the germline V gene are MDHEN and SYDVKM. V lost 2 bases, J lost 7 bases, and 12 bases lay in between. The CDR3 runs 13 residues. Here the CDR3 DNA reads TGTGCCAGCAGTTTAGTCTTGGGGAATGAGCAGTACTTC. The encoded protein is CASSLVLGNEQYF. Variable domain in full (rest from reference TRBV28 and TRBJ2-7): DVKVTQSSRYLVKRTGEKVFLECVQDMDHENMFWYRQDPGLGLRLIYFSYDVKMKEKGDIPEGYSVSREKKERFSLILESASTNQTSMYLCASSLVLGNEQYFGPGTRLTVT.

As regards this clonotype: At one of its ends the junction is not consistent with the germline gene, which may arise from a read error. V and J are TRBV11-2 and TRBJ2-1, with 9 bases that match TRBD2. The V gene's germline CDR1 is SGHAT and CDR2 FQNNGV. The CDR3 spans 16 residues. The CDR3 here is CASSFIAGEPYNEQFF. As DNA, the CDR3 is TGTGCCAGCAGCTTTATAGCGGGAGAGCCTTACAATGAGCAGTTCTTT.

This clonotype occurred a few times. The genes are TRBV29-1 and TRBJ2-1; perhaps TRBD1 as D (5 bases). CDR3 length: 11 amino acids. Per germline, CDR1 SQVTM and CDR2 ANQGSEA. V was shortened by 4 bases and J by 9 bases, with 10 bases between the two germline ends. CDR3 sequence reads: CSVGRQSEQFF. CDR3 nucleotides: TGCAGCGTTGGAAGACAGAGTGAGCAGTTCTTC.

This clonotype was counted many times. This chain connects TRBV12-3 or TRBV12-4 to TRBJ2-1, with 9 nucleotides matching TRBD1. V gave up 5 bases and J gave up 7 bases; unmatched junction bases: 9. The CDR3 runs 15 residues. The CDR3 DNA reads as TGTGCCAGCAGTCGTCAAACCGGGACAGGGAATGAGCAGTTCTTC. Residues: CASSRQTGTGNEQFF.

This clonotype has only a few counts. Compared with germline, one end of the junction differs, possibly owing to a read error. The chain is built from TRBV4-2 and TRBJ2-1, with 9 bases lining up with TRBD1. The CDR3 totals 17 residues. In germline, CDR1 is LGHNA, CDR2 YNFKEQ. Written as DNA, the CDR3 is TGTGCCAGCAGCCATACCGGGACAGGGTTGTCCTCCAATGAGCAGTTCTTC. Amino acid sequence: CASSHTGTGLSSNEQFF.

The chain combines TRBV3-1 with TRBJ1-4; D is unclear. The CDR3 runs 16 residues. Germline V gene lookup returns CDR1 LGHDT and CDR2 YNNKEL (reference sequence). Trimming cost V 0 bases and J 5 bases, with 13 bases left between them. The CDR3 protein is CASSQDRRAENEKLFF. CDR3 nucleotides: TGTGCCAGCAGCCAAGATCGAAGGGCGGAAAATGAAAAACTGTTTTTT.

This clonotype was seen many times. The chain carries TRBV4-1 and TRBJ1-5, with 9 bases identical to TRBD1. This CDR3 spans 18 amino acids. In germline, CDR1 is MGHRA, CDR2 YSYEKL. V was pared by 1 base and J by 2 bases, with 9 bases of the junction left unmatched. Here the CDR3 reads CASSQVGGQGLGNQPQHF. As DNA, the CDR3 is TGCGCCAGCAGCCAAGTAGGGGGACAGGGCCTGGGCAATCAGCCCCAGCATTTT.

The V gene is TRBV7-2, the J gene TRBJ1-5; TRBD1 matches 7 bases. The V segment lost 4 bases and the J segment 1 base; nucleotides outside the gene matches: 7. Germline CDR1 reads SGHTA; CDR2 reads FQGNSA. The CDR3 contains 16 residues. The CDR3 protein is CASSSGQATSNQPQHF. CDR3 bases: TGTGCCAGCAGCTCAGGACAGGCGACGAGCAATCAGCCCCAGCATTTT.

The chain couples TRBV28 to TRBJ2-1; D is undetermined. Trimming pared 6 bases from V and 6 bases from J, leaving 15 bases between. Germline V gene sequence: CDR1 MDHEN, CDR2 SYDVKM. This CDR3 spans 14 amino acids. The CDR3 loop reads CASRGMAPANEQFF. In DNA, the CDR3 is TGTGCCAGCAGAGGTATGGCCCCCGCCAATGAGCAGTTCTTC.